Listed below are T cell receptor beta chains from one sample, sequenced in a study of a mutant IDH1 vaccine in newly diagnosed glioma. Only in-frame clones appear in the TCRdb table, and some are missing; sequencing was by immunoSEQ multiplex PCR. The sample carries over 35,000 clones, roughly 79% recorded once. Their antigen targets remain unknown. The sequencing here drew on PBMCs, taken from a glioma patient whose treatment included an IDH1 peptide vaccine. These TCRs come from a man in his forties with glioma. CDR3s include the opening cysteine and the closing phenylalanine or tryptophan. D genes are given only for firm matches. Not all rows give a size; the values are once, few, many and, for expanded clones, a class.

d_call: .
clone_size: .
v_call: TRBV30
j_call: TRBJ2-7
cdr3_nt: TGTGCCGGAGCCGGACGATCCTACGAGCAGTACTTC
cdr3_aa: CAGAGRSYEQYF

d_call: TRBD1
clone_size: few
v_call: TRBV30
j_call: TRBJ1-5
cdr3_nt: TGTGCCTGGAGTCGGACAGGGATCAATCAGCCCCAGCATTTT
cdr3_aa: CAWSRTGINQPQHF

d_call: .
clone_size: .
v_call: TRBV11-2
j_call: TRBJ1-1
cdr3_nt: TGTGCCAGCAGCTTAGAACCCGATTCAAACACTGAAGCTTTCTTT
cdr3_aa: CASSLEPDSNTEAFF

d_call: TRBD1
clone_size: medium-sized
v_call: TRBV19
j_call: TRBJ2-5
cdr3_nt: TGTGCCAGTAGTATCGGAGGACAGGGGGTGGGGTACCAAGAGACCCAGTACTTC
cdr3_aa: CASSIGGQGVGYQETQYF

d_call: TRBD2
clone_size: .
v_call: TRBV10-3
j_call: TRBJ2-1
cdr3_nt: TGTGCCATCAGTGAGTCGAGGGCTAGCGGGGATAACAATGAGCAGTTCTTC
cdr3_aa: CAISESRASGDNNEQFF

d_call: .
clone_size: .
v_call: TRBV18
j_call: TRBJ1-2
cdr3_nt: TGTGCCAGCTCACTCAAGACAGTGGACTATGGCTACACCTTC
cdr3_aa: CASSLKTVDYGYTF

d_call: TRBD1
clone_size: .
v_call: TRBV5-4
j_call: TRBJ2-5
cdr3_nt: TGTGCCAGCAGCCCCGAGGGGACAGGGGGAGGCGAGACCCAGTACTTC
cdr3_aa: CASSPEGTGGGETQYF

d_call: .
clone_size: .
v_call: TRBV9
j_call: TRBJ1-5
cdr3_nt: TGTGCCAGCAGCGTGGGGCAGGCGAATCAGCCCCAGCATTTT
cdr3_aa: CASSVGQANQPQHF

d_call: .
clone_size: .
v_call: TRBV7-7
j_call: TRBJ2-1
cdr3_nt: TGTGCTAGCAGCTTAGCGTTCACGAAAAGCTCCTACAATGAGCAGTTCTTC
cdr3_aa: CASSLAFTKSSYNEQFF

d_call: TRBD1
clone_size: .
v_call: TRBV27
j_call: TRBJ2-5
cdr3_nt: TGTGCCAGCAGTACAGACCCCCCCGGGACAGTGAAAGAGACCCAGTACTTC
cdr3_aa: CASSTDPPGTVKETQYF

d_call: .
clone_size: .
v_call: TRBV7-2
j_call: TRBJ2-5
cdr3_nt: TGTGCCAGCAGCTTAGATGGGCCCGGGGAGACCCAGTACTTC
cdr3_aa: CASSLDGPGETQYF

d_call: .
clone_size: .
v_call: TRBV2
j_call: TRBJ2-3
cdr3_nt: TGTGCCAGCAGTGAAATCGGGGGTACAGATACGCAGTATTTT
cdr3_aa: CASSEIGGTDTQYF

d_call: .
clone_size: .
v_call: TRBV30
j_call: TRBJ2-7
cdr3_nt: TGTGCCTGGTCCCCGCCGGACACCTATGATGAGCAGTACTTC
cdr3_aa: CAWSPPDTYDEQYF

d_call: TRBD1
clone_size: .
v_call: TRBV18
j_call: TRBJ1-2
cdr3_nt: TGTGCCAGCTCACCAGGGGTCATGACAGGGGGACATGGCTACACCTTC
cdr3_aa: CASSPGVMTGGHGYTF

d_call: .
clone_size: .
v_call: TRBV6-6
j_call: TRBJ1-1
cdr3_nt: TGTGCCAGCAGTCCCCGGACCGAGAACACTGAAGCTTTCTTT
cdr3_aa: CASSPRTENTEAFF

d_call: .
clone_size: once
v_call: TRBV5-1
j_call: TRBJ1-3
cdr3_nt: TGCGCCAGCAGCTTGGCGACAGTCTCTGGAAACACCATATATTTT
cdr3_aa: CASSLATVSGNTIYF

d_call: TRBD2
clone_size: few
v_call: TRBV18
j_call: TRBJ2-1
cdr3_nt: TGTGCCAGCTCACTTAGCGGGAAGGGGTACAATGAGCAGTTCTTC
cdr3_aa: CASSLSGKGYNEQFF

d_call: TRBD1
clone_size: .
v_call: TRBV7-2
j_call: TRBJ2-2
cdr3_nt: TGTGCCAGCGGTAAGGACAGGATTAACACCGGGGAGCTGTTTTTT
cdr3_aa: CASGKDRINTGELFF

d_call: .
clone_size: .
v_call: TRBV20-1
j_call: TRBJ2-7
cdr3_nt: TGCAGTGCTCCGCAGGGGCCTCGGCAGTACTTC
cdr3_aa: CSAPQGPRQYF

d_call: .
clone_size: .
v_call: TRBV19
j_call: TRBJ2-5
cdr3_nt: TGTGCCAGTAGTATAGCTTCAGCGCAAGAGACCCAGTACTTC
cdr3_aa: CASSIASAQETQYF

d_call: TRBD2
clone_size: .
v_call: TRBV4-1
j_call: TRBJ2-7
cdr3_nt: TGCGCCAGCAGTCTGGGGACTAGCGGGACAGTGAAGTACTTC
cdr3_aa: CASSLGTSGTVKYF

d_call: .
clone_size: .
v_call: TRBV5-6
j_call: TRBJ2-6
cdr3_nt: TGTGCCAGCAGCCCCTCCGGGGTAGGGACTCTTTCTGGGGCCAACGTCCTGACTTTC
cdr3_aa: CASSPSGVGTLSGANVLTF

d_call: .
clone_size: .
v_call: TRBV5-5
j_call: TRBJ2-3
cdr3_nt: TGTGCCAGCAGCTTGGAGGGCACAGATACGCAGTATTTT
cdr3_aa: CASSLEGTDTQYF

d_call: .
clone_size: .
v_call: TRBV2
j_call: TRBJ2-3
cdr3_nt: TGTGCCAGCAGGAGACTAGTGGGCCCAGATACGCAGTATTTT
cdr3_aa: CASRRLVGPDTQYF

d_call: .
clone_size: .
v_call: TRBV4-1
j_call: TRBJ2-3
cdr3_nt: TGCGCCAGCAGCTACGACAGAAGCACAGATACGCAGTATTTT
cdr3_aa: CASSYDRSTDTQYF

d_call: .
clone_size: .
v_call: TRBV7-8
j_call: TRBJ1-1
cdr3_nt: TGTGCCAGCAGCCCTGGGGGGGTTCGCACTGAAGCTTTCTTT
cdr3_aa: CASSPGGVRTEAFF

d_call: .
clone_size: .
v_call: TRBV6-5
j_call: TRBJ1-5
cdr3_nt: TGTGCCAGCAGTTCCCACAGGGGCAATCAGCCCCAGCATTTT
cdr3_aa: CASSSHRGNQPQHF

d_call: .
clone_size: .
v_call: TRBV15
j_call: TRBJ1-5
cdr3_nt: TGTGCCACCAGCAGAAGCCCACCCAACAGCCCAAATCAGCCCCAGCATTTT
cdr3_aa: CATSRSPPNSPNQPQHF

d_call: .
clone_size: .
v_call: TRBV25-1
j_call: TRBJ1-2
cdr3_nt: TGTGCCAGCAGTGAATATGGCACTTCTAACTATGGCTACACCTTC
cdr3_aa: CASSEYGTSNYGYTF

d_call: .
clone_size: few
v_call: TRBV7-9
j_call: TRBJ1-1
cdr3_nt: TGTGCCACCCTGGGAGAGTTGGACACTGAAGCTTTCTTT
cdr3_aa: CATLGELDTEAFF

d_call: .
clone_size: .
v_call: TRBV5-1
j_call: TRBJ2-3
cdr3_nt: TGCGCCAGCAGCTTGGAGGCGGATCGCACAGATACGCAGTATTTT
cdr3_aa: CASSLEADRTDTQYF

d_call: .
clone_size: few
v_call: TRBV30
j_call: TRBJ1-1
cdr3_nt: TGTGCCTGGGAGTTAACTGAAGCTTTCTTT
cdr3_aa: CAWELTEAFF

d_call: TRBD2
clone_size: .
v_call: TRBV27
j_call: TRBJ2-6
cdr3_nt: TGTGCCAGCAGGAAAGCGGGAGTTATTTCTGGGGCCAACGTCCTGACTTTC
cdr3_aa: CASRKAGVISGANVLTF

d_call: TRBD1
clone_size: medium-sized
v_call: TRBV7-2
j_call: TRBJ1-2
cdr3_nt: TGTGCCAGCAGCTTAGTGGGAACCGGGACAGGGCACTATGGCTACACCTTC
cdr3_aa: CASSLVGTGTGHYGYTF

d_call: .
clone_size: .
v_call: TRBV14
j_call: TRBJ2-3
cdr3_nt: TGTGCCAGCAGCCCTCAAGGTTTTACCCCGTATTTT
cdr3_aa: CASSPQGFTPYF

d_call: TRBD1
clone_size: once
v_call: TRBV6-5
j_call: TRBJ1-2
cdr3_nt: TGTGCCAGCACCAGAACAGGGGACTATGGCTACACCTTC
cdr3_aa: CASTRTGDYGYTF

d_call: TRBD1
clone_size: .
v_call: TRBV19
j_call: TRBJ2-7
cdr3_nt: TGTGCCACCCTGGGACAGGATTCCTACGAGCAGTACTTC
cdr3_aa: CATLGQDSYEQYF

d_call: .
clone_size: .
v_call: TRBV4-3
j_call: TRBJ2-3
cdr3_nt: TGCGCCAGCAGCCAAGATTTGGCCCCAGATACGCAGTATTTT
cdr3_aa: CASSQDLAPDTQYF

d_call: .
clone_size: .
v_call: TRBV4-2
j_call: TRBJ2-6
cdr3_nt: TGTGCCAGCAGCCAAGATGAGGACTCTGGGGCCAACGTCCTGACTTTC
cdr3_aa: CASSQDEDSGANVLTF

d_call: TRBD2
clone_size: .
v_call: TRBV13
j_call: TRBJ2-3
cdr3_nt: TGTGCCAGCAGCTTCGGGCAGGGACTAGCGGGGGGATACGATACGCAGTATTTT
cdr3_aa: CASSFGQGLAGGYDTQYF

d_call: .
clone_size: .
v_call: TRBV6-5
j_call: TRBJ2-1
cdr3_nt: TGTGCCAGCAGTTACGAGGGGCGCAGCTCCTACAATGAGCAGTTCTTC
cdr3_aa: CASSYEGRSSYNEQFF

d_call: TRBD1
clone_size: .
v_call: TRBV11-2
j_call: TRBJ1-4
cdr3_nt: TGTGCCAGCAGCTTAGGGCAGGGGGGTAATGAAAAACTGTTTTTT
cdr3_aa: CASSLGQGGNEKLFF